This T cell receptor beta chain was identified during a study of T cell changes during pregnancy in multiple sclerosis. Measured with immunoSEQ multiplex PCR; TCRdb has only the in-frame clones, and not every one. The sample consists of more than 90,000 clones, about 94% of them appearing once. Germline V lookup: CDR1 DFQATT, CDR2 SNEGSKA (reference sequence). This CDR3 has 8 residues. The V end was cut by 1 base, the J end by 15 bases, with 4 bases between. The chain employs TRBV20-1 and TRBJ2-1; D unclear. The sample in question was peripheral blood, obtained in the third trimester of pregnancy. This clonotype was sampled from a female donor with multiple sclerosis, enrolled in a pregnancy study. The CDR3 here is CSARGLFF. The CDR3 nucleotides are TGCAGTGCTAGAGGTCTGTTCTTC.